This T cell receptor (beta chain) was sequenced in a study of glioma-infiltrating T cells after dendritic cell vaccination. The overall study: Dendritic cell vaccination trial patients had either newly diagnosed or recurrent glioblastoma. Monocyte-derived dendritic cells, cultured less than 8 days with IL-4 and GM-CSF, were pulsed with autologous tumor lysate.

The PCR used 60 V beta and 13 J beta primers. The protocol was immunoSEQ multiplex PCR, while the TCRdb copy is restricted to in-frame clones and leaves out a portion. Of fewer than 75,000 clones detected, 65% to 90% appear once; the ten largest clones hold roughly 8.2%. CDR1 and CDR2 (germline): MNHNY, SVGAGI (reference sequence). The germline V and J ends were trimmed by 5 bases and 5 bases, with 18 bases remaining between them. The CDR3 runs 15 residues. There are a few counts of this clone. Sequenced material: blood, taken before dendritic cell vaccination. The source of this sequence is a human donor with glioblastoma. The gene calls are TRBV6-6 and TRBJ1-1; D is perhaps TRBD1 (5 bases). CDR3 nucleotide sequence: TGTGCCAGCAGTCCCCTAGGTTCGGGGGGGACTGAAGCTTTCTTT. Its protein product is CASSPLGSGGTEAFF.